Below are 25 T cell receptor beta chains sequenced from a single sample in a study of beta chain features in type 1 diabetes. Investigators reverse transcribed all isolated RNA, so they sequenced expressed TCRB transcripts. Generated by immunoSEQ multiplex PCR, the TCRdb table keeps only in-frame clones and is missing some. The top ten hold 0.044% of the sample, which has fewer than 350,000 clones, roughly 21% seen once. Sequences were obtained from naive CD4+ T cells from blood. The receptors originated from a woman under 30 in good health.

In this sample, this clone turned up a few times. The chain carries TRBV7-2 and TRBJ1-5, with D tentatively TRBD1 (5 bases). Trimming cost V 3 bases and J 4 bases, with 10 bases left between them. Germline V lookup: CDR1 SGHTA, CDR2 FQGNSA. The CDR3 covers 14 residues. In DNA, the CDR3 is TGTGCCAGCAGCTTGTTGGAGGGGAATCAGCCCCAGCATTTT. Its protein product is CASSLLEGNQPQHF.

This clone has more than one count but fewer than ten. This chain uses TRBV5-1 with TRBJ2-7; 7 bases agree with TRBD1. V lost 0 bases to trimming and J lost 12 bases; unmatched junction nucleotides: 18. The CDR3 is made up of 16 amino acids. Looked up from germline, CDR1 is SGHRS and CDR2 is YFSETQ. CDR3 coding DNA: TGCGCCAGCAGCTTGGTAGGTGGAGGACAGGCGGACGAAGGGTACTTC. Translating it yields CASSLVGGGQADEGYF.

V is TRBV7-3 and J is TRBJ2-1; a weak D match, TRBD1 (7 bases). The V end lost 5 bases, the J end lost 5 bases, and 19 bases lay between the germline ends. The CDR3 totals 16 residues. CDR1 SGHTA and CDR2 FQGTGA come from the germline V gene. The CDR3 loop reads CASSLLGQGGNNEQFF. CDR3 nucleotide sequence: TGTGCCAGCAGCCTACTAGGGCAGGGGGGAAACAATGAGCAGTTCTTC.

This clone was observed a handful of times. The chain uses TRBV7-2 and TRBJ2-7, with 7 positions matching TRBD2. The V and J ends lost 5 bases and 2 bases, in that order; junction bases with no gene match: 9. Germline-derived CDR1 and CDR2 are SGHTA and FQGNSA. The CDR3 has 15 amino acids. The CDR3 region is CASSPAAGVTYEQYF. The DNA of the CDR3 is TGTGCCAGCAGCCCCGCCGCGGGGGTTACCTACGAGCAGTACTTC.

The CDR3 sequence: CASSYRGHNGYTF. In DNA, the CDR3 is TGTGCCAGCAGTTACAGGGGGCACAATGGCTACACCTTC. The chain carries TRBV6-5 and TRBJ1-2; 7 nucleotides agree with TRBD1. The germline CDR1 and CDR2 sequences are MNHEY and SVGAGI. V lost 2 bases to trimming and J lost 6 bases; unmatched junction nucleotides: 3. The CDR3 spans 13 residues.

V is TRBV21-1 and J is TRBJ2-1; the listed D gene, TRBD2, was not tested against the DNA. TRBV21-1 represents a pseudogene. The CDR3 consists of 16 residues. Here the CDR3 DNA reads TGTGCCAGCAGCACTGGTATAGGGCGGGAGAGAAATGAGCAGTTCTTC. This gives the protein CASSTGIGRERNEQFF.

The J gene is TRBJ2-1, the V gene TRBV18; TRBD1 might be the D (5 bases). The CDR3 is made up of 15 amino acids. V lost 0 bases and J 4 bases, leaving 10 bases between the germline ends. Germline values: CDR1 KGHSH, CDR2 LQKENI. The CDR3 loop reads CASSPPRAGYNEQFF. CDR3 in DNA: TGTGCCAGCTCACCACCCAGGGCTGGGTACAATGAGCAGTTCTTC.

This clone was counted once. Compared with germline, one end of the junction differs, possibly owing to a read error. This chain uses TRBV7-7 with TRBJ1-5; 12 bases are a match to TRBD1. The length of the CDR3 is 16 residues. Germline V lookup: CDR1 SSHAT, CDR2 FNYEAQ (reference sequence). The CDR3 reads CASSPGQGAEGQPQHF. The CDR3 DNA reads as TGTGCTAGCAGCCCGGGACAGGGGGCCGAGGGTCAGCCCCAGCATTTT. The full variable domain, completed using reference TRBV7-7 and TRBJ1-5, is GAGVSQSPRYKVTKRGQDVTLRCDPISSHATLYWYQQALGQGPEFLTYFNYEAQPDKSGLPSDRFSAERPEGSISTLTIQRTEQRDSAMYRCASSPGQGAEGQPQHFGDGTRLSIL.

CDR3 nucleotide sequence: TGTGCCAGCAGCGCCCGGAAGTCGGGGGGTACTGAAGCTTTCTTT. Amino acids: CASSARKSGGTEAFF. The chain recombines TRBV7-2 with TRBJ1-1; tentatively, D is TRBD1 (5 bases). V was pared by 5 bases and J by 5 bases, with 18 bases between. Germline-derived CDR1 and CDR2 are SGHTA and FQGNSA. CDR3 size: 15 residues. The variable domain in full, with the rest retrieved from reference TRBV7-2 and TRBJ1-1, is GAGVSQSPSNKVTEKGKDVELRCDPISGHTALYWYRQSLGQGLEFLIYFQGNSAPDKSGLPSDRFSAERTGGSVSTLTIQRTQQEDSAVYLCASSARKSGGTEAFFGQGTRLTVV.

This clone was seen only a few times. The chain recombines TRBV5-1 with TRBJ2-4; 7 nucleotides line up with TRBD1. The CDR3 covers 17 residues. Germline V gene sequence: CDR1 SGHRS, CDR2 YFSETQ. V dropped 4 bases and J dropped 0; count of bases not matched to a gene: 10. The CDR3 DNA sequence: TGCGCCAGCAGCGGGCCTCCGGGACAGCTAGCCAAAAACATTCAGTACTTC. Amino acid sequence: CASSGPPGQLAKNIQYF.

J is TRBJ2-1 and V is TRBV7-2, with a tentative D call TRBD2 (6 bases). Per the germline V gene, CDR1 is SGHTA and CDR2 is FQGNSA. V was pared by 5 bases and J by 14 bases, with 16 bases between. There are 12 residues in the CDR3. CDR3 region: CASSGARLGEFF. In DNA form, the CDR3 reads TGTGCCAGCAGCGGAGCGCGACTAGGTGAGTTCTTC.

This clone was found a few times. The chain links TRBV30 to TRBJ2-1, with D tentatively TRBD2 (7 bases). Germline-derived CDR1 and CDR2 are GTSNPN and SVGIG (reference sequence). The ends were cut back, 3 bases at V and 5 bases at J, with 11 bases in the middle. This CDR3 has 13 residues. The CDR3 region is CAWRSGGHNEQFF. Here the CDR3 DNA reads TGTGCCTGGAGGTCGGGGGGCCACAATGAGCAGTTCTTC.

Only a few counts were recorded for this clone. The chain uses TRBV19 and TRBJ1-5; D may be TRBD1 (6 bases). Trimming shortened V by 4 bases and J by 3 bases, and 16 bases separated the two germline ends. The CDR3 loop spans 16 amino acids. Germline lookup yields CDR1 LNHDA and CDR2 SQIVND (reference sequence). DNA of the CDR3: TGTGCCAGTAGTACGCGGACAGTAGCAGACAATCAGCCCCAGCATTTT. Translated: CASSTRTVADNQPQHF. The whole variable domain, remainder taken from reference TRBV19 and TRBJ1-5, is DGGITQSPKYLFRKEGQNVTLSCEQNLNHDAMYWYRQDPGQGLRLIYYSQIVNDFQKGDIAEGYSVSREKKESFPLTVTSAQKNPTAFYLCASSTRTVADNQPQHFGDGTRLSIL.

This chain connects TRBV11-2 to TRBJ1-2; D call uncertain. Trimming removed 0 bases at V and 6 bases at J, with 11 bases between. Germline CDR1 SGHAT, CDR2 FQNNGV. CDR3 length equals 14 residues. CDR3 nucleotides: TGTGCCAGCAGCTTAGATGCCGGGGAGAATGGCTACACCTTC. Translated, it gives CASSLDAGENGYTF. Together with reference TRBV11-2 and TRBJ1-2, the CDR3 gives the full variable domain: EAGVAQSPRYKIIEKRQSVAFWCNPISGHATLYWYQQILGQGPKLLIQFQNNGVVDDSQLPKDRFSAERLKGVDSTLKIQPAKLEDSAVYLCASSLDAGENGYTFGSGTRLTVV.

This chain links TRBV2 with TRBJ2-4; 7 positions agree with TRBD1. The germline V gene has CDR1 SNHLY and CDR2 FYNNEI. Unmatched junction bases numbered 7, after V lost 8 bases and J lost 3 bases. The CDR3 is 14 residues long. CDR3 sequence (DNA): TGTGCCAGCGGTTTGACAGGGAGCAAAAACATTCAGTACTTC. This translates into CASGLTGSKNIQYF. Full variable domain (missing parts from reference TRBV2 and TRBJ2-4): EPEVTQTPSHQVTQMGQEVILRCVPISNHLYFYWYRQILGQKVEFLVSFYNNEISEKSEIFDDQFSVERPDGSNFTLKIRSTKLEDSAMYFCASGLTGSKNIQYFGAGTRLSVL.

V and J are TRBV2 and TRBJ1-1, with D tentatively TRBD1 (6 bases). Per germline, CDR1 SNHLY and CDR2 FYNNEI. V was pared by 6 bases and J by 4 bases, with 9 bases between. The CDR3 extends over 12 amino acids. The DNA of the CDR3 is TGTGCCAGCAGGGACAGAATCACTGAAGCTTTCTTT. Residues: CASRDRITEAFF.

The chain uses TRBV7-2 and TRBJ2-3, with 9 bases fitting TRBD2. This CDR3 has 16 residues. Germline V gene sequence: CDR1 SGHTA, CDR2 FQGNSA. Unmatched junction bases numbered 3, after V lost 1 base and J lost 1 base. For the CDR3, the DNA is TGTGCCAGCAGCTTAGTGAGCGGGGGGCGCACAGATACGCAGTATTTT. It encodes CASSLVSGGRTDTQYF.

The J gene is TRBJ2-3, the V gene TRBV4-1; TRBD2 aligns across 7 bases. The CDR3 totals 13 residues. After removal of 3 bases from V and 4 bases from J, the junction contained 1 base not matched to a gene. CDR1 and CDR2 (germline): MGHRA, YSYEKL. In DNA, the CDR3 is TGCGCCAGCAGCCAGGGGGGGTCAGATACGCAGTATTTT. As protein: CASSQGGSDTQYF.

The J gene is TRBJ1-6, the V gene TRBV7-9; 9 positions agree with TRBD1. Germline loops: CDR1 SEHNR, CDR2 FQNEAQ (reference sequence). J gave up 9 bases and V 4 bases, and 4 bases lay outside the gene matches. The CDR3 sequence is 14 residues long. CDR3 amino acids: CASSSDRGGSPLHF. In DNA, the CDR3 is TGTGCCAGCAGCTCGGACAGGGGAGGTTCACCCCTCCACTTT.

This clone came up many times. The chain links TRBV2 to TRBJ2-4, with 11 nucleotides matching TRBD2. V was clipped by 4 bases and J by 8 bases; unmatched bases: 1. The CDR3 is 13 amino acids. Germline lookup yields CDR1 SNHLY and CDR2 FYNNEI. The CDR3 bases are TGTGCCAGCAGTGTGGGACTAGCGGACATTCAGTACTTC. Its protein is CASSVGLADIQYF.

The CDR3 DNA follows: TGTGCCTGGAGTGTACAAGAGGACACTGAAGCTTTCTTT. This encodes CAWSVQEDTEAFF. J is TRBJ1-1 and V is TRBV30; D ambiguous. Germline V gives CDR1 GTSNPN, CDR2 SVGIG (reference sequence). V shed 0 bases and J shed 3 bases, with 8 bases lying between them. The CDR3 has 13 amino acids. Variable domain in full (rest from reference TRBV30 and TRBJ1-1): SQTIHQWPATLVQPVGSPLSLECTVEGTSNPNLYWYRQAAGRGLQLLFYSVGIGQISSEVPQNLSASRPQDRQFILSSKKLLLSDSGFYLCAWSVQEDTEAFFGQGTRLTVV.

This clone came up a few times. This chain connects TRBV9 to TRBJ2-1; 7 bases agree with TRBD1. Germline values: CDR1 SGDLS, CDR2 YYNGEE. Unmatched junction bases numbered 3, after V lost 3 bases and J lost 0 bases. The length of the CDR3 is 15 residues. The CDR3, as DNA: TGTGCCAGCAGCGCGACAGGGAGCTCCTACAATGAGCAGTTCTTC. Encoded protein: CASSATGSSYNEQFF.

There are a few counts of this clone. This CDR3 is CASSIQGLNTEAFF. The CDR3, as DNA: TGTGCCAGCAGCATCCAGGGGCTCAACACTGAAGCTTTCTTT. The V and J genes are TRBV7-2 and TRBJ1-1; possibly TRBD1 for D (6 bases). The CDR3 is 14 residues long. Per the germline V gene, CDR1 is SGHTA and CDR2 is FQGNSA. V was pared by 5 bases and J by 2 bases, with 12 bases between.

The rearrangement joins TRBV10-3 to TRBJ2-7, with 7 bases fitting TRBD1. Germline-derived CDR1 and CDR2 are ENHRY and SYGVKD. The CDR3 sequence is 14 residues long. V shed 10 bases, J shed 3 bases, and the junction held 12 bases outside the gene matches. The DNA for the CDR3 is TGTGCCACAGCCTATACCCGGGACAGCTACGAGCAGTACTTC. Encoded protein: CATAYTRDSYEQYF.

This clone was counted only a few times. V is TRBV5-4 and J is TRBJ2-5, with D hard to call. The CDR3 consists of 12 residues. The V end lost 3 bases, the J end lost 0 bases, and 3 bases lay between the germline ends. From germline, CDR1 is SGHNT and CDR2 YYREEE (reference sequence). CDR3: CASSWHQETQYF. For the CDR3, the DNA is TGTGCCAGCAGCTGGCACCAAGAGACCCAGTACTTC.